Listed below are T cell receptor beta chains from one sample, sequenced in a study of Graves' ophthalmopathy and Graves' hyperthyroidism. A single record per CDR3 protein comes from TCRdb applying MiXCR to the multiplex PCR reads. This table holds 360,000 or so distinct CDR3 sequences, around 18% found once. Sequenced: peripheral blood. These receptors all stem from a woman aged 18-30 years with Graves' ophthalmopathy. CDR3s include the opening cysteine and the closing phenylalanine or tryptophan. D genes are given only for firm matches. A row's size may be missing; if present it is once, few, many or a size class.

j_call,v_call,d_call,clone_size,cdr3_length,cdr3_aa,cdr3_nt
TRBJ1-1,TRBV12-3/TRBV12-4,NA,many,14,CASSFRRANTEAFF,TGTGCCAGCAGTTTCCGTAGAGCGAACACTGAAGCTTTCTTT
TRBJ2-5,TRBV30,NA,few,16,CAWSSPLAFGQETQYF,TGTGCCTGGAGCTCCCCTCTAGCGTTCGGCCAAGAGACCCAGTACTTC
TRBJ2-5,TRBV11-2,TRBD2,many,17,CASSFLGLAGARETQYF,TGTGCCAGCAGCTTCCTAGGACTAGCGGGGGCCCGAGAGACCCAGTACTTC
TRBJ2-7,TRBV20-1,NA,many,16,CSAREASSLSIYEQYF,TGCAGTGCTAGAGAGGCTAGCTCCCTCTCGATCTACGAGCAGTACTTC
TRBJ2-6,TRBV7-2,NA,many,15,CASSLAFGPPGVLTF,TGTGCCAGCAGCTTAGCGTTCGGACCCCCGGGGGTCCTGACTTTC
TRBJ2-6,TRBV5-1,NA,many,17,CASSLVAGQEQDNVLTF,TGCGCCAGCAGCTTGGTTGCGGGGCAGGAACAGGACAACGTCCTGACTTTC
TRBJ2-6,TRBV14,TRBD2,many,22,CASSQDRRTSGGLSSGANVLTF,TGTGCCAGCAGCCAAGATAGGAGGACTAGCGGGGGGCTAAGCTCTGGGGCCAACGTCCTGACTTTC
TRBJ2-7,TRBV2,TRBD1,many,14,CASAGQGLSYEQYF,TGTGCCAGCGCCGGACAGGGCCTCTCCTACGAGCAGTACTTC
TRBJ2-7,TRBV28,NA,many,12,CASSFPHYEQYF,TGTGCCAGCAGTTTCCCCCATTACGAGCAGTACTTC
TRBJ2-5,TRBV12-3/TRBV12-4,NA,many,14,CASSSQTTQETQYF,TGTGCCAGCAGCTCACAAACGACCCAAGAGACCCAGTACTTC
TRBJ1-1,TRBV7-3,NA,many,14,CASSGGPEGTEAFF,TGTGCCAGCAGCGGCGGACCCGAGGGGACTGAAGCTTTCTTT
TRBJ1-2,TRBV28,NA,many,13,CASKVLTNYGYTF,TGTGCCAGCAAGGTTCTTACTAACTATGGCTACACCTTC
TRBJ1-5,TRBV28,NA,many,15,CASSYGQNRFQPQHF,TGTGCCAGCAGCTACGGACAGAATCGGTTTCAGCCCCAGCATTTT
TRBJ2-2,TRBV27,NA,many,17,CASSYNRDRRSTGELFF,TGTGCCAGCAGTTACAACAGGGACCGGCGGAGCACCGGGGAGCTGTTTTTT
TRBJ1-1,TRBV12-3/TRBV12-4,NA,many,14,CASSWGARGTEAFF,TGTGCCAGCAGTTGGGGGGCGCGTGGGACTGAAGCTTTCTTT
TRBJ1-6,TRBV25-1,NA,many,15,CASSESKGYNSPLHF,TGTGCCAGCAGTGAATCGAAAGGGTATAATTCACCCCTCCACTTT
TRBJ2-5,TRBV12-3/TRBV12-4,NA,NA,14,CASLKGLLVETQYF,TGTGCCAGCCTCAAGGGGCTCCTGGTAGAGACCCAGTACTTC
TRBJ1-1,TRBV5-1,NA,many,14,CASSSSGVGTEAFF,TGCGCCAGCAGCTCATCAGGGGTAGGGACTGAAGCTTTCTTT
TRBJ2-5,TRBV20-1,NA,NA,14,CSAQRDGRQETQYF,TGCAGTGCGCAAAGAGACGGCAGACAAGAGACCCAGTACTTC
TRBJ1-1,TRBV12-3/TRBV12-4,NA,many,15,CASSLAPSLNTEAFF,TGTGCCAGCAGTTTAGCTCCCAGCCTGAACACTGAAGCTTTCTTT
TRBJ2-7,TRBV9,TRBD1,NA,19,CASSAYPHTVQGEGGEQYF,TGTGCCAGCAGCGCGTACCCCCACACCGTACAGGGGGAAGGGGGCGAGCAGTACTTC
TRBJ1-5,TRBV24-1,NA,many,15,CATAPRGYSNQPQHF,TGTGCCACCGCGCCTAGGGGGTATAGCAATCAGCCCCAGCATTTT
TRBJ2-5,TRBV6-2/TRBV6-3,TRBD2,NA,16,CASAGSGRRDQETQYF,TGTGCCAGCGCAGGCAGCGGGAGAAGGGACCAAGAGACCCAGTACTTC
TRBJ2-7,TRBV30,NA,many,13,CAWSRRGFYEQYF,TGTGCCTGGAGCCGGCGGGGATTTTACGAGCAGTACTTC